This entry lists 22 T cell receptor beta chains sequenced from one sample in a study of blood T cell repertoires in COVID-19. The repertoire was sequenced with immunoSEQ multiplex PCR; TCRdb's copy has only in-frame clones and lacks some. The sample includes about 210,000 clones, less than 85% of them seen just once. The material sequenced was PBMCs or T cells enriched from blood (not recorded which). Receptors were obtained from a man in his forties who had recovered from COVID-19.

This rearrangement joins TRBV14 to TRBJ2-1; D may be TRBD2 (6 bases). Germline CDR1 and CDR2: SGHDN and FVKESK. Between the trimmed V and J ends, which lost 5 bases and 0 bases, there was a span of 11 bases. The CDR3 is 15 amino acids. CDR3: CASSSRGSSYNEQFF. The CDR3 DNA sequence: TGTGCCAGCAGCTCCCGGGGGAGCTCCTACAATGAGCAGTTCTTC.

The chain uses TRBV9 and TRBJ1-1; perhaps TRBD1 as D (6 bases). In germline, CDR1 is SGDLS, CDR2 YYNGEE. The CDR3 has 15 residues. V lost 2 bases and J 3 bases, leaving 14 bases between the germline ends. The CDR3 loop reads CASSVGQIEDTEAFF. The CDR3 DNA reads TGTGCCAGCAGCGTGGGACAAATTGAAGACACTGAAGCTTTCTTT.

The rearrangement joins TRBV10-3 to TRBJ2-5; D is uncertain. The CDR3 contains 11 residues. Between the trimmed V and J ends, which lost 3 bases and 5 bases, there was a span of 4 bases. CDR1 and CDR2 from the germline V gene are ENHRY and SYGVKD. The CDR3 loop reads CAISDRETQYF. CDR3 nucleotide sequence: TGTGCCATCAGTGACCGGGAGACCCAGTACTTC.

This clone appeared once. This chain connects TRBV5-6 to TRBJ1-2; 9 bases line up with TRBD1. The CDR3 length is 13 residues. Germline loops: CDR1 SGHDT, CDR2 YYEEEE. J lost 6 bases, V lost 6 bases, and 6 bases had no gene match. The DNA for the CDR3 is TGTGCCAGCATGCGAACAGGGGGCGATGGCTACACCTTC. Protein: CASMRTGGDGYTF.

The chain recombines TRBV19 with TRBJ1-1; perhaps TRBD1 as D (5 bases). The CDR3 is 15 residues long. CDR1 is LNHDA and CDR2 is SQIVND in the germline V gene (reference sequence). Trimming removed 0 bases from V and 5 bases from J, with 13 bases in between. The CDR3 reads CASSIDAAGYTEAFF. CDR3 nucleotide sequence: TGTGCCAGTAGTATAGACGCCGCAGGGTATACTGAAGCTTTCTTT.

This chain links TRBV29-1 with TRBJ1-1, with D maybe TRBD1 (5 bases). Per the germline V gene, CDR1 is SQVTM and CDR2 is ANQGSEA. The CDR3 sequence is 16 residues long. The V end lost 3 bases, the J end lost 0 bases, and 17 bases lay between the germline ends. CDR3 nucleotide sequence: TGCAGCGTTGAGGTGGGAATTGGGGCCATGAACACTGAAGCTTTCTTT. This encodes CSVEVGIGAMNTEAFF.

This chain links TRBV30 with TRBJ2-2, with 9 bases matching TRBD2. This CDR3 region has 16 residues. Germline CDR1 and CDR2: GTSNPN and SVGIG (reference sequence). V lost 4 bases to trimming and J lost 5 bases; unmatched junction nucleotides: 11. The CDR3 region has the DNA TGTGCCTGGAAGGAGATAGCGGGAGTAATGACCGGGGAGCTGTTTTTT. This gives the protein CAWKEIAGVMTGELFF.

The V and J genes are TRBV15 and TRBJ1-2, with D perhaps matching TRBD1 (6 bases). V was cut by 8 bases and J by 7 bases, with 17 bases left in between. This CDR3 is built from 13 residues. Germline values: CDR1 LNHNV, CDR2 YYDKDF (reference sequence). In nucleotides, the CDR3 is TGTGCCACCGCGCCGGGGGGCTCATCTGGCTACACCTTC. It is translated as CATAPGGSSGYTF.

This clone was picked up one time. The chain uses TRBV28 and TRBJ1-1; TRBD1 might be the D (6 bases). The V and J ends lost 7 bases and 0 bases respectively, with 9 bases between them. The V gene's germline CDR1 is MDHEN and CDR2 SYDVKM. CDR3 size: 13 residues. The CDR3 nucleotides read TGTGCCAGCACCTGGACAGTGAACACTGAAGCTTTCTTT. Its protein product is CASTWTVNTEAFF. The full variable domain, rest sourced from reference TRBV28 and TRBJ1-1, is DVKVTQSSRYLVKRTGEKVFLECVQDMDHENMFWYRQDPGLGLRLIYFSYDVKMKEKGDIPEGYSVSREKKERFSLILESASTNQTSMYLCASTWTVNTEAFFGQGTRLTVV.

The chain combines TRBV4-1 with TRBJ2-7; D is possibly TRBD2 (6 bases). In germline, CDR1 is MGHRA, CDR2 YSYEKL. V was cut by 1 base and J by 2 bases, with 12 bases left in between. The CDR3 spans 15 residues. DNA of the CDR3: TGCGCCAGCAGCCAAGGGGACTTTGGTACCTACGAGCAGTACTTC. It yields the protein CASSQGDFGTYEQYF.

This clone was detected only once. The chain uses TRBV5-1 and TRBJ1-1, with 9 bases that match TRBD1. Germline V CDR1 and CDR2: SGHRS, YFSETQ. There are 15 residues in the CDR3. After removal of 1 base from V and 6 bases from J, the junction contained 7 bases not matched to a gene. CDR3: CASSLNLDRGAEAFF. CDR3 sequence (DNA): TGCGCCAGCAGCTTGAATCTGGACAGGGGCGCTGAAGCTTTCTTT.

This clone was found many times. The CDR3 sequence: CASSQGTAYGYTF. CDR3 bases: TGCGCCAGCAGCCAGGGGACAGCCTATGGCTACACCTTC. The chain couples TRBV4-1 to TRBJ1-2; 7 bases are a match to TRBD1. V dropped 3 bases and J dropped 4; count of bases not matched to a gene: 2. CDR3 size: 13 residues. Germline-derived CDR1 and CDR2 are MGHRA and YSYEKL.

This clone was observed a single time. The chain links TRBV5-1 to TRBJ2-7; TRBD2 agrees at 11 bases. CDR3 length: 13 residues. CDR1 and CDR2 (germline): SGHRS, YFSETQ. The V segment lost 5 bases and the J segment 2 bases; nucleotides outside the gene matches: 0. CDR3 sequence (DNA): TGCGCCAGCAGGACTAGCGGGGCCTACGAGCAGTACTTC. Its translation: CASRTSGAYEQYF.

The CDR3 is CASSQEEGSNYGYTF. CDR3 sequence (DNA): TGTGCCAGCAGCCAAGAGGAGGGATCGAACTATGGCTACACCTTC. The gene calls are TRBV4-2 and TRBJ1-2; D is uncertain. The CDR3 is 15 residues long. Trimming took off 0 bases at V and 2 bases at J, with 10 bases between the two ends. CDR1 is LGHNA, CDR2 YNFKEQ, per germline.

The table lists this clone with a few counts. V is TRBV7-3 and J is TRBJ2-1, with 9 bases fitting TRBD2. The CDR3 covers 16 residues. Germline-derived CDR1 and CDR2 are SGHTA and FQGTGA. V shed 1 base and J 5 bases; nucleotides not matched to a gene: 6. This CDR3 reads CASSLSAGGNHNEQFF. CDR3 coding DNA: TGTGCCAGCAGCTTAAGTGCGGGAGGGAACCACAATGAGCAGTTCTTC.

The rearrangement uses TRBV28 and TRBJ1-2; tentative D call: TRBD1 (6 bases). The V end lost 6 bases, the J end lost 6 bases, and 11 bases lay between the germline ends. The length of the CDR3 is 12 residues. Germline V CDR1 and CDR2: MDHEN, SYDVKM. CDR3 loop: CASSRDRHGYTF. CDR3 nucleotides: TGTGCCAGCAGCCGAGACAGGCATGGCTACACCTTC.

The chain uses TRBV4-1 and TRBJ2-7, with TRBD1 matching 9 bases. Germline V lookup: CDR1 MGHRA, CDR2 YSYEKL. V was pared by 4 bases and J by 4 bases, with 8 bases of the junction left unmatched. This CDR3 is built from 15 residues. The CDR3: CASSPTDRGAYEQYF. The CDR3 DNA follows: TGCGCCAGCAGCCCAACGGACAGGGGCGCTTACGAGCAGTACTTC.

The gene calls are TRBV19 and TRBJ2-1, with D hard to call. In germline, CDR1 is LNHDA, CDR2 SQIVND (reference sequence). The CDR3 loop spans 12 amino acids. V was pared by 6 bases and J by 7 bases, with 10 bases between. The CDR3 DNA sequence: TGTGCCAGTAGGGCAACCGTAAATGAGCAGTTCTTC. Translation gives CASRATVNEQFF.

V is TRBV24-1 and J is TRBJ1-5, with 8 nucleotides matching TRBD1. CDR3 length: 16 amino acids. Germline CDR1 reads KGHDR; CDR2 reads SFDVKD. Unmatched junction bases numbered 12, after V lost 5 bases and J lost 7 bases. The CDR3 nucleotides read TGTGCCACCAGTGGGGACCGGACAGGGTCAGGGCAGCCCCAGCATTTT. Protein: CATSGDRTGSGQPQHF.

The genes are TRBV9 and TRBJ2-1; 10 bases map to TRBD2. Germline lookup yields CDR1 SGDLS and CDR2 YYNGEE. V shed 3 bases and J 7 bases; nucleotides not matched to a gene: 10. The CDR3 has 16 residues. The CDR3 is CASSEGPGLASNEQFF. In DNA, the CDR3 is TGTGCCAGCAGCGAGGGACCGGGACTAGCGTCGAATGAGCAGTTCTTC.

This chain connects TRBV4-1 to TRBJ2-5, with TRBD2 identical over 16 bases. Germline trimming cut 3 bases from V and 5 bases from J; bases unmatched to any gene: 6. This CDR3 is 17 amino acids long. The V gene's germline CDR1 is MGHRA and CDR2 YSYEKL. The CDR3 sequence: CASSQGLAGGPRETQYF. CDR3 DNA: TGCGCCAGCAGCCAGGGACTAGCGGGAGGGCCCCGGGAGACCCAGTACTTC.

This chain joins TRBV7-2 and TRBJ1-3; D might be TRBD1 (5 bases). This CDR3 contains 15 residues. Deletions cut 5 bases from V and 2 bases from J, with 13 bases between. CDR1 and CDR2 (germline): SGHTA, FQGNSA. Here the CDR3 DNA reads TGTGCCAGCAGCCAAAGGGGCAGTCCTGGAAACACCATATATTTT. Protein sequence: CASSQRGSPGNTIYF.